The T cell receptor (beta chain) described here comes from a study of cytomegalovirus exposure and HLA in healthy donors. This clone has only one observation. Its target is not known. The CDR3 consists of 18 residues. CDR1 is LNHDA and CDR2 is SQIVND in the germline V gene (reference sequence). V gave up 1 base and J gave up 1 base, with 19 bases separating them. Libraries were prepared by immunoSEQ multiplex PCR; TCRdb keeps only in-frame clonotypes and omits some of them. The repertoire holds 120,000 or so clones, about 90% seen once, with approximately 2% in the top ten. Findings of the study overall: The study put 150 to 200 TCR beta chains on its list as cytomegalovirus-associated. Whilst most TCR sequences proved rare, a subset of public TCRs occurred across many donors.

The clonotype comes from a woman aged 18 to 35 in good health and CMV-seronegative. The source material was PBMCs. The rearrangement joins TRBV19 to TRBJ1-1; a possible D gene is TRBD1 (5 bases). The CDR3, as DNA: TGTGCCAGTAGTATAGCTCCTGTGACTAGACAGCCGAACACTGAAGCTTTCTTT. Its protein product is CASSIAPVTRQPNTEAFF.